This entry lists 28 T cell receptor beta chains sequenced from one sample in a study of T cells of healthy individuals. In TCRdb, the 5' RACE reads were re-called with MiXCR into one record per CDR3 protein. The sample consists of approximately 58,000 distinct CDR3 sequences, around 15% of them appearing once. These receptors came from a human donor in good health.

As for this clonotype: A single base separates this from a much larger clone, so it may be a read error. The chain couples TRBV24-1 to TRBJ2-5, with no clear D. The CDR3 has 19 residues. Germline CDR1 KGHDR, CDR2 SFDVKD. The CDR3 spells CATSDPTRPPGGVQETKYF. The DNA of the CDR3 is TGTGCCACCAGTGATCCCACCCGTCCGCCCGGTGGGGTCCAAGAGACCAAGTACTTC.

A few counts support this clonotype. This chain links TRBV27 with TRBJ2-7; D tentatively fits TRBD1 or TRBD2 (5 bases each). The CDR3 extends over 14 amino acids. V lost 5 bases, J lost 7 bases, and 18 bases lay in between. The V gene's germline CDR1 is MNHEY and CDR2 SMNVEV (reference sequence). CDR3 protein: CASSPGTPFLEQYF. The CDR3 DNA sequence: TGTGCCAGCAGTCCAGGGACGCCATTCTTGGAGCAGTACTTC.

V is TRBV6-6 and J is TRBJ1-1, with TRBD1 as a possible D gene (5 bases). Per the germline V gene, CDR1 is MNHNY and CDR2 is SVGAGI (reference sequence). The CDR3 loop spans 13 amino acids. Trimming left V 6 bases short and J 10 bases short, with 18 bases between. The CDR3 nucleotides read TGTGCCAGCAGCCCAACAGGAGGTCGTGGAGCTTTCTTT. Translating it yields CASSPTGGRGAFF.

About this clonotype itself: A much larger clone is a single base away; this may be a read error. The V and J genes are TRBV7-2 and TRBJ2-7; a weak D match, TRBD2 (6 bases). Germline V CDR1 and CDR2: SGHTA, FQGNSA. The length of the CDR3 is 15 residues. CDR3 sequence reads: CVSSLSPGVTYEQYF. The DNA of the CDR3 is TGTGTCAGCAGCTTATCGCCGGGAGTGACCTACGAGCAGTACTTC.

In its sample, this clonotype was seen many times. The chain couples TRBV7-9 to TRBJ2-1, with 8 bases matching TRBD2. This CDR3 has 16 amino acids. The J segment lost 0 bases and the V segment lost 4 bases, leaving 5 bases of the junction unmatched. Per germline, CDR1 SEHNR and CDR2 FQNEAQ (reference sequence). The CDR3 sequence is CASSSRLASSYNEQFF. CDR3 bases: TGTGCCAGCAGCTCAAGACTAGCGAGCTCCTACAATGAGCAGTTCTTC.

The chain uses TRBV19 and TRBJ2-7; 13 positions agree with TRBD2. The CDR3 extends over 16 amino acids. CDR1 and CDR2 (germline): LNHDA, SQIVND (reference sequence). V shed 5 bases, J shed 4 bases, and the junction held 8 bases outside the gene matches. CDR3 sequence: CASSPRPGLAGYEQYF. Here the CDR3 DNA reads TGTGCCAGTAGTCCTCGGCCGGGACTAGCGGGGTACGAGCAGTACTTC.

V usage is TRBV19 and J usage is TRBJ1-5, with TRBD1 as a possible D gene (5 bases). The germline V gene has CDR1 LNHDA and CDR2 SQIVND (reference sequence). V gave up 5 bases and J gave up 0 bases, with 8 bases separating them. This CDR3 spans 14 amino acids. The CDR3 here is CASSRRDSNQPQHF. The CDR3 DNA reads TGTGCCAGTAGTCGCAGGGATAGCAATCAGCCCCAGCATTTT.

CDR3 residues: CASSLHAGGSTDTQYF. The CDR3 DNA follows: TGTGCCAGCAGCTTACACGCGGGAGGCTCCACAGATACGCAGTATTTT. This chain uses TRBV7-9 with TRBJ2-3, with 8 bases lining up with TRBD2. Looked up from germline, CDR1 is SEHNR and CDR2 is FQNEAQ (reference sequence). J lost 2 bases, V lost 2 bases, and 6 bases had no gene match. There are 16 residues in the CDR3.

This clonotype has a handful of counts. The chain recombines TRBV9 with TRBJ2-2, with D unresolved. The V gene lost 0 bases and the J gene lost 7 bases, with 1 base spanning the gap. CDR1 is SGDLS, CDR2 YYNGEE, per germline. The CDR3 is 11 amino acids. The CDR3 DNA follows: TGTGCCAGCAGCGTAGACGGGGAGCTGTTTTTT. Its translation is CASSVDGELFF.

The rearrangement uses TRBV12-3 or TRBV12-4 and TRBJ2-3; D is unresolved. This CDR3 is 13 amino acids long. V lost 6 bases and J 2 bases, leaving 9 bases between the germline ends. The CDR3 DNA sequence: TGTGCCAGCAGCCAACAAGTCACAGATACGCAGTATTTT. Residues: CASSQQVTDTQYF.

Ten or more counts support this clonotype. V gene TRBV4-1 combines with J gene TRBJ2-3; TRBD1 aligns across 9 bases. CDR3 length equals 15 residues. Germline values: CDR1 MGHRA, CDR2 YSYEKL. The trim removed 3 bases at V and 0 bases at J, leaving 1 base unmatched. CDR3 sequence: CASSQGQGSTDTQYF. DNA of the CDR3: TGCGCCAGCAGCCAGGGACAGGGAAGCACAGATACGCAGTATTTT.

This clonotype came up many times. V is TRBV9 and J is TRBJ1-1; D is possibly TRBD1 (6 bases). Germline-derived CDR1 and CDR2 are SGDLS and YYNGEE. Trimming stripped 2 bases from V and 4 bases from J, with 15 bases between. The CDR3 has 15 residues. This chain's CDR3 is CASSVGQGRATEAFF. CDR3 DNA: TGTGCCAGCAGCGTCGGGCAGGGGCGGGCCACTGAAGCTTTCTTT.

This clonotype was seen repeatedly, ten times or more. The V call is TRBV2, the J call TRBJ2-7; D may be TRBD1 (5 bases). The germline V gene encodes CDR1 SNHLY and CDR2 FYNNEI. CDR3 length: 14 amino acids. Trimming shortened V by 2 bases and J by 1 base, and 9 bases separated the two germline ends. Here the CDR3 DNA reads TGTGCCAGCAGTGAACTAGGGGAATCCTACGAGCAGTACTTC. Residues: CASSELGESYEQYF.

This clonotype was seen only a few times. This chain joins TRBV7-9 and TRBJ2-1; tentative D call: TRBD2 (5 bases). The CDR3 loop spans 17 amino acids. Germline V gene sequence: CDR1 SEHNR, CDR2 FQNEAQ (reference sequence). Between the trimmed V and J ends, which lost 5 bases and 0 bases, there was a span of 17 bases. CDR3 region: CASSPPLSVLSYNEQFF. The CDR3 DNA reads as TGTGCCAGCAGCCCCCCCCTTAGCGTCCTCTCCTACAATGAGCAGTTCTTC.

This clonotype was detected only a few times. The V and J genes are TRBV3-1 and TRBJ2-7; 8 nucleotides agree with TRBD1. The CDR3 contains 16 residues. V was pared by 3 bases and J by 6 bases, with 13 bases of the junction left unmatched. Germline V gene data show CDR1 as LGHDT and CDR2 as YNNKEL (reference sequence). CDR3 coding DNA: TGTGCCAGCAGCCACCCCTGGACAGGGCCAACGGCCGAGCAGTACTTC. Translating it yields CASSHPWTGPTAEQYF.

The gene calls are TRBV7-9 and TRBJ2-5; D not resolved. The CDR3 runs 11 residues. In germline, CDR1 is SEHNR, CDR2 FQNEAQ (reference sequence). Trimming cost V 6 bases and J 4 bases, with 6 bases left between them. CDR3 DNA: TGTGCCAGCAGAAACTCAGAGACCCAGTACTTC. It codes for CASRNSETQYF.

This clonotype occurred a few times. DNA of the CDR3: TGTGCCAGCAGTCCTGAAGCGGGGGCCGGACAAGATACGCAGTATTTT. Encoded protein: CASSPEAGAGQDTQYF. The chain is built from TRBV6-5 and TRBJ2-3; 8 bases map to TRBD2. CDR1 and CDR2 from the germline V gene are MNHEY and SVGAGI. Trimming cost V 5 bases and J 5 bases; bases outside gene matches: 12. The CDR3 covers 16 residues.

The chain uses TRBV5-4 and TRBJ2-5, with a possible D match to TRBD2 (6 bases). With 4 bases removed from V and 0 bases from J, the gap between germline ends came to 16 bases. The CDR3 spans 16 residues. Germline CDR1 reads SGHNT; CDR2 reads YYREEE (reference sequence). The CDR3 protein is CASSRVGAGDQETQYF. The CDR3 region has the DNA TGTGCCAGCAGCCGGGTGGGAGCGGGCGACCAAGAGACCCAGTACTTC.

V usage is TRBV4-3 and J usage is TRBJ1-6, with no clear D. Trimming shortened V by 4 bases and J by 4 bases, and 11 bases separated the two germline ends. Germline CDR1 is LGHNA and CDR2 is YSLEER. This CDR3 is built from 15 residues. The CDR3 loop is CASSPARMYNSPLHF. The CDR3 DNA reads as TGCGCCAGCAGCCCCGCCCGAATGTATAATTCACCCCTCCACTTT.

The V gene is TRBV7-2, the J gene TRBJ2-6; D assignment may be TRBD1 or TRBD2 (5 bases each). The V gene lost 1 base and the J gene lost 2 bases, with 9 bases spanning the gap. The CDR3 totals 16 residues. Looked up from germline, CDR1 is SGHTA and CDR2 is FQGNSA. CDR3 protein: CASSLGRDPGANVLTF. Here the CDR3 DNA reads TGTGCCAGCAGCTTAGGCAGGGACCCTGGGGCCAACGTCCTGACTTTC. Filled out from reference TRBV7-2 and TRBJ2-6, the complete variable domain reads GAGVSQSPSNKVTEKGKDVELRCDPISGHTALYWYRQSLGQGLEFLIYFQGNSAPDKSGLPSDRFSAERTGGSVSTLTIQRTQQEDSAVYLCASSLGRDPGANVLTFGAGSRLTVL.

This clonotype was counted at least ten times. The CDR3 region is CASSLSTDQPQHF. The CDR3 DNA reads as TGTGCCAGCAGTTTATCGACGGATCAGCCCCAGCATTTT. The V call is TRBV27, the J call TRBJ1-5; D gene ambiguous. Germline V gives CDR1 MNHEY, CDR2 SMNVEV (reference sequence). This CDR3 is built from 13 residues. Trimming removed 0 bases at V and 5 bases at J, with 5 bases between.

The genes are TRBV20-1 and TRBJ1-1, with D uncertain. V dropped 3 bases and J dropped 7 bases, with 6 bases sitting between them. The CDR3 length is 10 residues. Germline V gives CDR1 DFQATT, CDR2 SNEGSKA (reference sequence). Here the CDR3 DNA reads TGCAGTGCTAGGTGGGGTGAAGCTTTCTTT. Protein product: CSARWGEAFF.

This clonotype has at least ten counts. The chain joins TRBV15 to TRBJ1-6; maybe TRBD1 (5 bases). Deletions cut 0 bases from V and 8 bases from J, with 5 bases between. CDR3 length: 13 amino acids. Germline lookup yields CDR1 LNHNV and CDR2 YYDKDF (reference sequence). The CDR3 DNA reads as TGTGCCACCAGCAGAGAAGGGGATTCACCCCTCCACTTT. Protein product: CATSREGDSPLHF. Supplemented by reference TRBV15 and TRBJ1-6, the full variable domain reads DAMVIQNPRYQVTQFGKPVTLSCSQTLNHNVMYWYQQKSSQAPKLLFHYYDKDFNNEADTPDNFQSRRPNTSFCFLDIRSPGLGDTAMYLCATSREGDSPLHFGNGTRLTVT.

This clonotype turned up a few times. The genes are TRBV7-2 and TRBJ1-6, with D possibly TRBD1 on 6 matching bases. The ends were cut back, 3 bases at V and 8 bases at J, with 11 bases in the middle. CDR3 length: 14 residues. Germline CDR1 and CDR2: SGHTA and FQGNSA. The CDR3 nucleotides are TGTGCCAGCAGCTTGGGGAGGACAGATTCACCCCTCCACTTT. Amino acid sequence: CASSLGRTDSPLHF.

The chain is built from TRBV3-1 and TRBJ2-5; D is undetermined. V lost 5 bases and J lost 1, with 8 bases in between. This CDR3 is built from 13 residues. Germline assignment: CDR1 LGHDT and CDR2 YNNKEL (reference sequence). The CDR3 DNA is TGTGCCAGCAGCTTCGGGCCCCAAGAGACCCAGTACTTC. Its protein is CASSFGPQETQYF.

At least ten counts were recorded for this clonotype. The chain employs TRBV7-9 and TRBJ1-1; D not resolved. The CDR3 extends over 13 amino acids. The V end lost 8 bases, the J end lost 4 bases, and 14 bases lay between the germline ends. Germline V gene sequence: CDR1 SEHNR, CDR2 FQNEAQ (reference sequence). As DNA, the CDR3 is TGTGCCAGCGGGCTCGGAGGCATCACTGAAGCTTTCTTT. Its translation: CASGLGGITEAFF.

J is TRBJ2-3 and V is TRBV7-2; 9 nucleotides match TRBD1. This CDR3 region has 17 residues. J lost 0 bases, V lost 2 bases, and 6 bases had no gene match. Germline values: CDR1 SGHTA, CDR2 FQGNSA. In DNA, the CDR3 is TGTGCCAGCAGCTTACCAGGACAGGGGCCTAGCACAGATACGCAGTATTTT. Protein: CASSLPGQGPSTDTQYF.

This clonotype was picked up a small number of times. V usage is TRBV29-1 and J usage is TRBJ2-7, with TRBD1 identical over 8 bases. Looked up from germline, CDR1 is SQVTM and CDR2 is ANQGSEA. The CDR3 spans 14 residues. After removal of 3 bases from V and 3 bases from J, the junction contained 7 bases not matched to a gene. This CDR3 reads CSVDGAGGYYEQYF. The CDR3 DNA is TGCAGCGTTGACGGGGCAGGGGGCTACTACGAGCAGTACTTC.